This T cell receptor beta chain was sequenced during a study of cytomegalovirus exposure and HLA in healthy donors. Both 60 Vbeta primers and 13 Jbeta primers went into the PCR. Measured with immunoSEQ multiplex PCR; TCRdb has only the in-frame clones, and not every one. Of 100,000 or so clones listed, under 85% are singletons. The CDR3 contains 13 residues. The germline gives CDR1 GTSNPN, CDR2 SVGIG (reference sequence). The ends lost 3 bases at V and 4 bases at J; junction bases unmatched: 6. J is TRBJ2-7 and V is TRBV30, with TRBD2 identical over 7 bases. This receptor was obtained from a man younger than 45 in good health and CMV-seronegative. What was sequenced was PBMCs. CDR3 residues: CAWRGWEGYEQYF. CDR3 nucleotides: TGTGCCTGGAGGGGGTGGGAGGGATACGAGCAGTACTTC. Together with reference TRBV30 and TRBJ2-7, the CDR3 gives the full variable domain: SQTIHQWPATLVQPVGSPLSLECTVEGTSNPNLYWYRQAAGRGLQLLFYSVGIGQISSEVPQNLSASRPQDRQFILSSKKLLLSDSGFYLCAWRGWEGYEQYFGPGTRLTVT.